This section outlines one T cell receptor beta chain sequence together with its context. No antigen is known for it. Germline CDR1 and CDR2: SGHTA and FQGTGA. V was clipped by 1 base and J by 5 bases, with 17 bases between them. This CDR3 spans 16 amino acids. The data stem from a study of shared clonotypes between healthy human individuals. Whole-study results and caveats: It was the non-shared clonotypes that had lower generation probabilities than clonotypes shared by all four donors. It was expected that sequencing depth would affect clonotype sharing among donors.

Clones were read by immunoSEQ multiplex PCR, and TCRdb kept only the in-frame ones, dropping some. The sample records under 650,000 clones, 95% to 97% being singletons. The chain recombines TRBV7-3 with TRBJ1-1; perhaps TRBD1 as D (5 bases). This clonotype was sampled from a woman aged 30 to 39 in good health. The specimen sequenced was naive CD4+ T cells sorted from blood. Subset: CD45RA+ positively selected. CDR3 loop: CASSLMSGRGWTEAFF. The CDR3 nucleotides read TGTGCCAGCAGCTTAATGTCGGGGAGGGGCTGGACTGAAGCTTTCTTT.